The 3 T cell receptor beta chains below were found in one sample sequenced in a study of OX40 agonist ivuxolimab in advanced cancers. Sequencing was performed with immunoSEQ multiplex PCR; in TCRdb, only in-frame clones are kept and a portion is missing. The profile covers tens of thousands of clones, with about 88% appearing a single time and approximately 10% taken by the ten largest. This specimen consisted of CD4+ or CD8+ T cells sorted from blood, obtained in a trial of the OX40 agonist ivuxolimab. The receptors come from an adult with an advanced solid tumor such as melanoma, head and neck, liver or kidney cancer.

The CDR3 here is CASSYGTGSYEQYF. Written as DNA, the CDR3 is TGCGCCAGCAGTTACGGGACAGGGTCCTACGAGCAGTACTTC. J is TRBJ2-7 and V is TRBV10-2, with 9 bases lining up with TRBD1. The V gene's germline CDR1 is WSHSY and CDR2 SAAADI. Unmatched junction bases numbered 3, after V lost 5 bases and J lost 1 base. The CDR3 spans 14 residues.

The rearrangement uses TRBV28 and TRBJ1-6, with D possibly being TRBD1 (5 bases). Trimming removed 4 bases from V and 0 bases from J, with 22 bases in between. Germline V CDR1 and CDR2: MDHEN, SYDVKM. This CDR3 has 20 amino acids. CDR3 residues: CASSSFPSRGKGSYNSPLHF. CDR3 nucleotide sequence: TGTGCCAGCAGTTCCTTCCCTTCGAGGGGAAAGGGCTCCTATAATTCACCCCTCCACTTT.

DNA of the CDR3: TGTGCCAGCAGCTTCCGGCTCTACTCTGGAAACACCATATATTTT. Its protein is CASSFRLYSGNTIYF. This chain joins TRBV5-6 and TRBJ1-3; D gene ambiguous. V lost 2 bases to trimming and J lost 0 bases, with 9 bases between them. The CDR3 sequence is 15 residues long. CDR1 SGHDT and CDR2 YYEEEE come from the germline V gene. The full variable domain, in which reference TRBV5-6 and TRBJ1-3 provide the parts outside the CDR3, is DAGVTQSPTHLIKTRGQQVTLRCSPKSGHDTVSWYQQALGQGPQFIFQYYEEEERQRGNFPDRFSGHQFPNYSSELNVNALLLGDSALYLCASSFRLYSGNTIYFGEGSWLTVV.